Listed here are 15 T cell receptor beta chains from one sample, sequenced in a study of CD8+ T cells in alopecia areata. Isolated RNA was reverse transcribed into cDNA used as the sequencing template. The data were produced by immunoSEQ multiplex PCR, yet TCRdb's version contains in-frame clones alone and is incomplete. This table holds 150,000 to 200,000 clones, roughly 60% found once. Sequencing was carried out using CD4+ T cells sorted from blood. The receptors originated from a human donor in good health.

In this sample, this clone turned up once. The V and J genes are TRBV30 and TRBJ2-3; the D gene is possibly TRBD2 (6 bases). The CDR3 totals 15 residues. Germline loops: CDR1 GTSNPN, CDR2 SVGIG (reference sequence). Trimming took 1 base from V and 0 from J, leaving 11 bases between them. The CDR3 bases are TGTGCCTGGAGTGAGGCTAGCGCTAGCACAGATACGCAGTATTTT. Translation: CAWSEASASTDTQYF.

The chain links TRBV2 to TRBJ1-1; D is perhaps TRBD1 (5 bases). Trimming pared 4 bases from V and 0 bases from J, leaving 12 bases between. Germline CDR1 and CDR2: SNHLY and FYNNEI. CDR3 length: 15 residues. This CDR3 is CASSGLRDMNTEAFF. The CDR3 bases are TGTGCCAGCAGTGGCCTCAGGGATATGAACACTGAAGCTTTCTTT.

The rearrangement links TRBV5-1 to TRBJ2-7; 7 nucleotides agree with TRBD1. CDR1 and CDR2 (germline): SGHRS, YFSETQ. This CDR3 is 15 amino acids long. V lost 0 bases and J lost 5; bases outside the gene matches: 8. CDR3 sequence (DNA): TGCGCCAGCAGCTTGGCCGGGACAGCAGCCGACGAGCAGTACTTC. Protein: CASSLAGTAADEQYF.

The rearrangement links TRBV10-3 to TRBJ2-7; 7 bases fit TRBD1. This CDR3 spans 13 amino acids. Germline V lookup: CDR1 ENHRY, CDR2 SYGVKD. V shed 8 bases, J shed 5 bases, and the junction held 9 bases outside the gene matches. CDR3 sequence reads: CAIAGTARNEQYF. CDR3 nucleotides: TGTGCCATCGCTGGGACAGCGAGGAACGAGCAGTACTTC.

V usage is TRBV29-1 and J usage is TRBJ1-2; D unresolved. The germline V gene has CDR1 SQVTM and CDR2 ANQGSEA. V lost 7 bases to trimming and J lost 5 bases, with 14 bases between them. This CDR3 spans 12 amino acids. This chain's CDR3 is CSAKSDQYGYTF. The CDR3, as DNA: TGCAGCGCCAAATCGGACCAATATGGCTACACCTTC.

The gene calls are TRBV29-1 and TRBJ1-3; the D is unclear. CDR1 SQVTM and CDR2 ANQGSEA come from the germline V gene. V was shortened by 3 bases and J by 2 bases, with 5 bases between the two germline ends. This CDR3 comprises 12 residues. The CDR3 reads CSVERPGNTIYF. CDR3 bases: TGCAGCGTTGAGCGTCCTGGAAACACCATATATTTT.

This clone was recorded a few times. The chain joins TRBV5-1 to TRBJ2-1; TRBD1 aligns across 7 bases. CDR3 length: 15 amino acids. The germline V gene encodes CDR1 SGHRS and CDR2 YFSETQ. With 1 base clipped from V and 2 bases from J, the junction kept 3 bases outside the gene matches. CDR3 DNA: TGCGCCAGCAGCTTGACGACAGGGACCTACAATGAGCAGTTCTTC. Protein: CASSLTTGTYNEQFF.

The J gene is TRBJ2-7, the V gene TRBV2; D is uncertain. This CDR3 has 12 amino acids. CDR1 and CDR2 (germline): SNHLY, FYNNEI. Trimming pared 4 bases from V and 2 bases from J, leaving 6 bases between. This chain's CDR3 is CASSVSAYEQYF. The CDR3 region has the DNA TGTGCCAGCAGTGTCAGCGCCTACGAGCAGTACTTC.

As DNA, the CDR3 is TGTGCCTGGACTCCGACCACTATTACCTACGAGCAGTACTTC. Translation: CAWTPTTITYEQYF. This chain links TRBV30 with TRBJ2-7, with D uncertain. CDR1 and CDR2 from the germline V gene are GTSNPN and SVGIG (reference sequence). V lost 4 bases to trimming and J lost 2 bases, with 15 bases between them. This CDR3 spans 14 amino acids.

Details on this clone: The identical CDR3 is also encoded by other nucleotide sequences in the sample. The chain couples TRBV18 to TRBJ2-5; the match to TRBD1 covers 7 bases. The CDR3 runs to 13 residues. The junction had 0 bases not matched to a gene; V was cut back by 3 bases and J by 2 bases. In germline, CDR1 is KGHSH, CDR2 LQKENI. The CDR3 DNA reads TGTGCCAGCTCACCGGGACAGCAAGAGACCCAGTACTTC. As protein: CASSPGQQETQYF.

V gene TRBV30 combines with J gene TRBJ2-3; 9 nucleotides line up with TRBD2. Unmatched junction bases numbered 0, after V lost 7 bases and J lost 1 base. In germline, CDR1 is GTSNPN, CDR2 SVGIG (reference sequence). There are 12 residues in the CDR3. CDR3 in DNA: TGTGCCTTAGCGGGAGGCACAGATACGCAGTATTTT. Translation: CALAGGTDTQYF.

V usage is TRBV9 and J usage is TRBJ2-3; no clear D. The CDR3 covers 12 residues. V was trimmed by 0 bases and J by 5 bases, leaving 4 bases between them. Per the germline V gene, CDR1 is SGDLS and CDR2 is YYNGEE. The CDR3 DNA follows: TGTGCCAGCAGCGTAGTAGGAGATACGCAGTATTTT. Amino acids: CASSVVGDTQYF.

This clone was seen a handful of times. The V call is TRBV29-1, the J call TRBJ1-2, with TRBD1 matching over 7 bases. The V gene's germline CDR1 is SQVTM and CDR2 ANQGSEA. V shed 7 bases, J shed 7 bases, and the junction held 9 bases outside the gene matches. CDR3 length: 12 amino acids. The CDR3 sequence: CSGLTGVVGYTF. The CDR3 region has the DNA TGCAGCGGTTTAACAGGGGTAGTTGGCTACACCTTC.

The CDR3 loop reads CASSASRVGETQYF. Here the CDR3 DNA reads TGTGCCAGCAGCGCCAGCAGGGTTGGAGAGACCCAGTACTTC. V gene TRBV28 combines with J gene TRBJ2-5; possibly TRBD1 for D (5 bases). Trimming took off 6 bases at V and 4 bases at J, with 15 bases between the two ends. This CDR3 region has 14 residues. Germline V gene data show CDR1 as MDHEN and CDR2 as SYDVKM.

This clone came up a few times. This sequence joins TRBV10-3 and TRBJ2-7; 9 nucleotides align to TRBD1. Trimming cost V 2 bases and J 2 bases; bases outside gene matches: 7. Germline V gives CDR1 ENHRY, CDR2 SYGVKD. The CDR3 has 16 amino acids. The CDR3 here is CAISETPGQGTYEQYF. Here the CDR3 DNA reads TGTGCCATCAGTGAGACCCCAGGACAGGGGACCTACGAGCAGTACTTC.